This T cell receptor beta chain came from a study of Graves' ophthalmopathy and Graves' hyperthyroidism. General study findings and limits: For predicting ophthalmopathy progression, the model had nearly 71% sensitivity and nearly 75% specificity.

Ophthalmopathy in the donors was of moderate-to-severe activity, with CAS ≥3, NOSPECS ≥4 and duration under 3 months. Exclusion applied to patients with other autoimmune diseases, uncontrolled infections, pregnancy or lactation. The PBMCs used were ones drawn from approximately 9.9 ml of fresh peripheral blood. Germline V gene data show CDR1 as SGHTA and CDR2 as FQGNSA. This CDR3 comprises 14 residues. The V and J ends lost 1 base and 3 bases respectively, with 10 bases between them. Amplification of the TCR beta CDR3 regions used RNA transcripts (as template). Second-round multiplex PCR came after a first-round RT-PCR that employed HTBI primers. Using its own MiXCR run on the multiplex PCR reads, TCRdb lists one record per CDR3 protein. This table has under 400,000 distinct CDR3 sequences, 15% to 20% appearing once. Points on this clonotype: Its antigen is not known.

Material for sequencing was peripheral blood. V usage is TRBV7-2 and J usage is TRBJ2-7; weak D call: TRBD2 (5 bases). This clonotype was obtained from an adult man with Graves' ophthalmopathy. The CDR3 sequence is CASSLGSRVYEQYF. CDR3 nucleotide sequence: TGTGCCAGCAGCTTAGGGTCGAGGGTCTACGAGCAGTACTTC.